The rows below give T cell receptor beta chains drawn from one sample of a study of T cell repertoires in cytomegalovirus infection. These receptors' targets are unknown. Using its own MiXCR run on the reads, TCRdb lists one record per CDR3 protein. The sample consists of approximately 130,000 distinct CDR3 sequences, approximately 24% of them appearing once. The sequenced material came from PBMCs, sequenced either directly or after in vitro stimulation (not recorded which). The source is a human donor in good health (CMV status not recorded). Some clones in this sample may be carry-over from other donors' samples. The CDR3 runs from the conserved cysteine through the conserved F or W. The order of the fields is V gene, CDR3 length, D gene, J gene, CDR3 protein. A D gene is named only where the DNA matches it firmly.

V: TRBV5-1; length: 16; D: .; J: TRBJ2-4; CDR3: CASSLTPTQAKNIQYF
V: TRBV19; length: 15; D: TRBD2; J: TRBJ2-1; CDR3: CASTETSSSYNEQFF
V: TRBV20-1; length: 14; D: .; J: TRBJ1-5; CDR3: CSANMGQGFQPQHF
V: TRBV7-8; length: 13; D: .; J: TRBJ2-7; CDR3: CASSGGSSYEQYF
V: TRBV5-4; length: 13; D: .; J: TRBJ2-1; CDR3: CASSRDLNNEQFF
V: TRBV12-3/TRBV12-4; length: 12; D: TRBD1; J: TRBJ2-1; CDR3: CASSFTGDEQVF
V: TRBV19; length: 15; D: TRBD2; J: TRBJ2-1; CDR3: CASSIGTSGYNEQFF
V: TRBV6-1; length: 14; D: .; J: TRBJ1-2; CDR3: CASTDRAENYGYTF
V: TRBV20-1; length: 12; D: TRBD1; J: TRBJ1-4; CDR3: CSARRQGGKLFF
V: TRBV20-1; length: 15; D: .; J: TRBJ1-5; CDR3: CSARDQADSNQPQHF
V: TRBV28; length: 10; D: .; J: TRBJ1-1; CDR3: CASTDTEAFF
V: TRBV20-1; length: 15; D: .; J: TRBJ2-5; CDR3: CSARLRPGRQETQYF
V: TRBV28; length: 13; D: .; J: TRBJ1-1; CDR3: CASSVVGNTEAFF
V: TRBV7-2; length: 14; D: .; J: TRBJ1-2; CDR3: CASSLYSTNYGYTF
V: TRBV28; length: 15; D: .; J: TRBJ2-1; CDR3: CASSSVVSSYNEQFF
V: TRBV19; length: 16; D: .; J: TRBJ2-3; CDR3: CASSIVGGSPTDTQYF
V: TRBV7-2; length: 13; D: .; J: TRBJ1-5; CDR3: CASSLIEGQPQHF
V: TRBV7-8; length: 19; D: TRBD2; J: TRBJ2-1; CDR3: CASSLYGGVWREAYNEQFF
V: TRBV6-1; length: 18; D: .; J: TRBJ2-5; CDR3: CASSLLNPGPPPGETQYF
V: TRBV19; length: 14; D: .; J: TRBJ1-2; CDR3: CASSIREEDYGYTF
V: TRBV5-1; length: 16; D: .; J: TRBJ2-7; CDR3: CASSLATGRISYEQYF
V: TRBV7-2; length: 16; D: TRBD1; J: TRBJ1-1; CDR3: CASVTPTGTVRTEAFF
V: TRBV28; length: 14; D: TRBD2; J: TRBJ2-7; CDR3: CASSGSGSLYEQYF
V: TRBV7-2; length: 14; D: .; J: TRBJ2-2; CDR3: CASSGPGGTGELFF
V: TRBV30; length: 13; D: TRBD1; J: TRBJ2-5; CDR3: CAWSAGGSETQYF
V: TRBV5-1; length: 16; D: TRBD2; J: TRBJ2-1; CDR3: CASSFSPGGLDGEQFF
V: TRBV6-2/TRBV6-3; length: 14; D: .; J: TRBJ2-1; CDR3: CASSYSYGRNEQFF
V: TRBV6-2/TRBV6-3; length: 16; D: .; J: TRBJ1-2; CDR3: CASSYNSPRLVGGYTF
V: TRBV5-4; length: 17; D: TRBD1; J: TRBJ1-4; CDR3: CASSPDRGHQGEGKLFF
V: TRBV2; length: 14; D: .; J: TRBJ1-5; CDR3: CASRPRTVNQPQHF
V: TRBV4-1; length: 13; D: .; J: TRBJ2-1; CDR3: CASSPRRTDEQFF
V: TRBV6-5; length: 13; D: TRBD1; J: TRBJ2-2; CDR3: CASSSGGGGELFF
V: TRBV19; length: 16; D: .; J: TRBJ1-3; CDR3: CASSMPSPGAGNTIYF
V: TRBV7-9; length: 11; D: .; J: TRBJ1-1; CDR3: CASSRGRGAFF
V: TRBV28; length: 12; D: .; J: TRBJ2-7; CDR3: CASTLSSYEQYF